These 27 T cell receptor beta chains were sequenced from one sample in a study of technical replicates of blood from a handful of donors. TCRdb keeps only in-frame clones here, not all; method: immunoSEQ multiplex PCR. The table has around 98,000 clones, approximately 95% seen once. The sequencing input was T cells isolated from PBMCs. These receptors all stem from a human donor in good health.

The chain has TRBV7-8 and TRBJ2-1, with 10 bases fitting TRBD1. This CDR3 has 16 amino acids. Trimming took 10 bases from V and 6 from J; bases not matched to a gene: 15. CDR1 SGHVS and CDR2 FQNEAQ come from the germline V gene. Written as DNA, the CDR3 is TGTGCCACCCCCCGGCAGGGACAGGGGATTGTCAATGAGCAGTTCTTC. It translates to CATPRQGQGIVNEQFF.

The CDR3 sequence: CASSTGTGNEQYF. CDR3 nucleotide sequence: TGTGCCAGCAGTACCGGGACAGGGAACGAGCAGTACTTC. The chain uses TRBV6-6 and TRBJ2-7, with 9 bases lining up with TRBD1. The V and J ends lost 5 bases and 5 bases, in that order; junction bases with no gene match: 4. The CDR3 runs 13 residues. Germline V gene data show CDR1 as MNHNY and CDR2 as SVGAGI (reference sequence).

Only one count was recorded for this clone. CDR3 DNA: TGCGCCAGCAGCCGGACAGACGCTCCGGACGAGCAGTACTTC. It yields the protein CASSRTDAPDEQYF. The V gene is TRBV5-1, the J gene TRBJ2-7; maybe TRBD1 (6 bases). The CDR3 runs 14 residues. Germline CDR1 and CDR2: SGHRS and YFSETQ. V lost 4 bases and J 5 bases, leaving 16 bases between the germline ends.

The chain employs TRBV6-1 and TRBJ1-1, with TRBD1 as a possible D gene (6 bases). CDR1 and CDR2 from the germline V gene are MNHNS and SASEGT. The CDR3 is 14 residues long. The V end was cut by 4 bases, the J end by 5 bases, with 14 bases between. CDR3 sequence: CASSVAGARTEAFF. CDR3 sequence (DNA): TGTGCCAGCAGTGTTGCGGGGGCAAGGACTGAAGCTTTCTTT.

The chain employs TRBV6-1 and TRBJ1-3, with 8 bases matching TRBD1. This CDR3 is built from 14 residues. Germline V CDR1 and CDR2: MNHNS, SASEGT. J lost 0 bases, V lost 9 bases, and 4 bases had no gene match. Here the CDR3 reads CASTGGFSGNTIYF. The DNA for the CDR3 is TGTGCCAGTACAGGGGGTTTCTCTGGAAACACCATATATTTT.

This clone was seen a single time. The chain recombines TRBV11-2 with TRBJ2-3; 7 bases align to TRBD1. The CDR3 is 17 amino acids. The J segment lost 2 bases and the V segment lost 3 bases, leaving 11 bases of the junction unmatched. From germline, CDR1 is SGHAT and CDR2 FQNNGV. The CDR3 loop reads CASSLYRGYGNTDTQYF. As DNA, the CDR3 is TGTGCCAGCAGCTTGTACAGGGGTTATGGAAACACAGATACGCAGTATTTT.

This rearrangement joins TRBV6-1 to TRBJ2-1, with D possibly TRBD1 on 6 matching bases. The germline V and J ends were trimmed by 7 bases and 7 bases, with 11 bases remaining between them. Germline CDR1 MNHNS, CDR2 SASEGT. The CDR3 runs 12 residues. CDR3 region: CASIPGANEQFF. CDR3 bases: TGTGCCAGCATCCCAGGGGCAAATGAGCAGTTCTTC.

CDR3 DNA: TGTGCCAGCAGCTTGGTTCCAGGGTCGAACACCGGGGAGCTGTTTTTT. Amino acids: CASSLVPGSNTGELFF. The chain combines TRBV5-5 with TRBJ2-2; TRBD1 is a possible D gene (5 bases). V lost 0 bases to trimming and J lost 0 bases, with 9 bases between them. Germline loops: CDR1 SGHKS, CDR2 YYEKEE (reference sequence). CDR3 length: 16 amino acids.

This sequence joins TRBV19 and TRBJ1-5; TRBD1 agrees at 9 bases. After removal of 4 bases from V and 4 bases from J, the junction contained 5 bases not matched to a gene. Germline V gene sequence: CDR1 LNHDA, CDR2 SQIVND (reference sequence). The CDR3 sequence is 15 residues long. The CDR3 here is CASSTGTGKNQPQHF. The CDR3 region has the DNA TGTGCCAGTAGTACGGGGACAGGGAAAAATCAGCCCCAGCATTTT.

The rearrangement joins TRBV7-9 to TRBJ2-7; the D gene is possibly TRBD2 (5 bases). Germline V gene lookup returns CDR1 SEHNR and CDR2 FQNEAQ (reference sequence). The V gene lost 0 bases and the J gene lost 0 bases, with 9 bases spanning the gap. The length of the CDR3 is 15 residues. The CDR3 loop reads CASSLAGSGSYEQYF. Written as DNA, the CDR3 is TGTGCCAGCAGCTTAGCGGGAAGCGGCTCCTACGAGCAGTACTTC.

This clone was seen more than once but under ten times. The chain joins TRBV2 to TRBJ1-1; D perhaps matches TRBD1 (5 bases). This CDR3 has 13 residues. Germline assignment: CDR1 SNHLY and CDR2 FYNNEI. V lost 6 bases and J lost 4, with 12 bases in between. DNA for the CDR3: TGTGCCAGCAGCGCAGGGCTGGGCACTGAAGCTTTCTTT. It specifies CASSAGLGTEAFF.

CDR3 in amino acids: CASSMGYESFYNEQFF. Written as DNA, the CDR3 is TGTGCCAGTAGTATGGGCTACGAAAGTTTCTACAATGAGCAGTTCTTC. This chain connects TRBV19 to TRBJ2-1; D is unresolved. The CDR3 length is 16 residues. V was shortened by 3 bases and J by 3 bases, with 15 bases between the two germline ends. In germline, CDR1 is LNHDA, CDR2 SQIVND (reference sequence).

This chain links TRBV9 with TRBJ2-3; D may be TRBD2 (6 bases). The CDR3 runs to 13 residues. The germline gives CDR1 SGDLS, CDR2 YYNGEE. Trimming pared 0 bases from V and 5 bases from J, leaving 7 bases between. The CDR3 sequence is CASSVGGEDTQYF. The CDR3, as DNA: TGTGCCAGCAGCGTAGGGGGGGAAGATACGCAGTATTTT.

The J gene is TRBJ2-5, the V gene TRBV10-2; a weak D match, TRBD1 (6 bases). V was shortened by 7 bases and J by 5 bases, with 17 bases between the two germline ends. Germline CDR1 is WSHSY and CDR2 is SAAADI. This CDR3 contains 14 residues. CDR3 in DNA: TGCGCCAGCATGGCTCAGGGGAATTTGGAGACCCAGTACTTC. It is translated as CASMAQGNLETQYF.

CDR3 sequence: CASSARGRSGLAGFRIYYEQYF. The CDR3 DNA is TGTGCCAGCAGTGCAAGGGGTCGGTCGGGACTAGCGGGATTTCGAATCTACTACGAGCAGTACTTC. V is TRBV2 and J is TRBJ2-7, with TRBD2 identical over 13 bases. Germline-derived CDR1 and CDR2 are SNHLY and FYNNEI. This CDR3 is built from 22 residues. The V and J ends lost 4 bases and 3 bases, in that order; junction bases with no gene match: 24.

This clone was seen just once. The rearrangement links TRBV11-3 to TRBJ1-2, with a weak D call TRBD1 (6 bases). Deletions cut 2 bases from V and 5 bases from J, with 12 bases between. Germline-derived CDR1 and CDR2 are SGHNT and YENEEA. This CDR3 region has 14 residues. CDR3 residues: CASSLRGAEYGYTF. The CDR3 bases are TGTGCCAGCAGCTTACGGGGGGCGGAATATGGCTACACCTTC. Drawing the rest from reference TRBV11-3 and TRBJ1-2, the complete variable domain is EAGVVQSPRYKIIEKKQPVAFWCNPISGHNTLYWYLQNLGQGPELLIRYENEEAVDDSQLPKDRFSAERLKGVDSTLKIQPAELGDSAVYLCASSLRGAEYGYTFGSGTRLTVV.

This clone was recorded only once. The J gene is TRBJ2-7, the V gene TRBV11-1; 7 bases are shared with TRBD2. From germline, CDR1 is SGHAT and CDR2 FQDESV (reference sequence). This CDR3 spans 15 amino acids. V gave up 1 base and J gave up 3 bases; unmatched junction bases: 6. The CDR3 reads CASSLVVPGGYEQYF. The CDR3 nucleotides read TGTGCCAGCAGCTTAGTAGTGCCGGGAGGCTACGAGCAGTACTTC.

The chain has TRBV9 and TRBJ2-1; 7 bases are shared with TRBD2. This CDR3 spans 16 amino acids. The V and J ends lost 4 bases and 9 bases, in that order; junction bases with no gene match: 16. Per germline, CDR1 SGDLS and CDR2 YYNGEE. CDR3 in amino acids: CASSLSETSFYVEQFF. CDR3 bases: TGTGCCAGCAGCCTGTCGGAGACTAGCTTCTATGTTGAGCAGTTCTTC.

The genes are TRBV6-4 and TRBJ1-5, with TRBD1 identical over 7 bases. Germline V gene data show CDR1 as MRHNA and CDR2 as SNTAGT. J gave up 7 bases and V 4 bases, and 10 bases lay outside the gene matches. The CDR3 covers 15 residues. This chain's CDR3 is CASSGRQGRYQPQHF. CDR3 nucleotide sequence: TGTGCCAGCAGTGGACGACAGGGACGGTACCAGCCCCAGCATTTT.

The genes are TRBV30 and TRBJ2-3, with D perhaps matching TRBD1 (6 bases). The CDR3 covers 11 residues. CDR1 is GTSNPN, CDR2 SVGIG, per germline (reference sequence). V was trimmed by 3 bases and J by 11 bases, leaving 12 bases between them. This CDR3 is CAWRTGFMQYF. The CDR3 nucleotides are TGTGCCTGGAGGACAGGTTTTATGCAGTATTTT. Drawing the rest from reference TRBV30 and TRBJ2-3, the complete variable domain is SQTIHQWPATLVQPVGSPLSLECTVEGTSNPNLYWYRQAAGRGLQLLFYSVGIGQISSEVPQNLSASRPQDRQFILSSKKLLLSDSGFYLCAWRTGFMQYFGPGTRLTVL.

This clone was counted once. This rearrangement joins TRBV7-3 to TRBJ1-1; D is uncertain. This CDR3 comprises 13 residues. The V end lost 2 bases, the J end lost 3 bases, and 7 bases lay between the germline ends. CDR1 and CDR2 (germline): SGHTA, FQGTGA. For the CDR3, the DNA is TGTGCCAGCAGCTTAGTTCAGGACACTGAAGCTTTCTTT. The encoded protein is CASSLVQDTEAFF.

The table lists this clone with a count of one. The chain recombines TRBV7-9 with TRBJ2-3; tentatively, D is TRBD1 (5 bases). Germline lookup yields CDR1 SEHNR and CDR2 FQNEAQ (reference sequence). Trimming stripped 5 bases from V and 2 bases from J, with 11 bases between. This CDR3 spans 14 amino acids. The CDR3 region has the DNA TGTGCCAGCAGCGACAGAGATCACACAGATACGCAGTATTTT. It yields the protein CASSDRDHTDTQYF.

The chain has TRBV2 and TRBJ2-1, with 8 nucleotides matching TRBD2. Per the germline V gene, CDR1 is SNHLY and CDR2 is FYNNEI. The CDR3 has 16 residues. V lost 4 bases, J lost 6 bases, and 11 bases stayed unmatched. CDR3 sequence reads: CASSGASGSRSNEQFF. The CDR3 DNA sequence: TGTGCCAGCAGTGGAGCCAGCGGGAGTAGAAGCAATGAGCAGTTCTTC.

This clone occurred once. The chain uses TRBV5-1 and TRBJ1-2; 8 bases match TRBD1. V lost 4 bases, J lost 0 bases, and 8 bases stayed unmatched. CDR1 is SGHRS and CDR2 is YFSETQ in the germline V gene. CDR3 length: 16 residues. In DNA form, the CDR3 reads TGCGCCAGCAGCCTACGGACAGGGCAAGCTAACTATGGCTACACCTTC. Its translation: CASSLRTGQANYGYTF.

The chain carries TRBV6-4 and TRBJ1-2; D ambiguous. Germline V gene sequence: CDR1 MRHNA, CDR2 SNTAGT. The CDR3 has 11 residues. V lost 3 bases, J lost 6 bases, and 5 bases lay in between. CDR3 amino acids: CASSDLNGYTF. CDR3 nucleotide sequence: TGTGCCAGCAGTGATTTAAATGGCTACACCTTC.

This clone has only a few counts. V is TRBV28 and J is TRBJ1-2; D is perhaps TRBD1 (6 bases). The CDR3 is made up of 15 amino acids. Germline lookup yields CDR1 MDHEN and CDR2 SYDVKM. The germline V and J ends were trimmed by 5 bases and 4 bases, with 17 bases remaining between them. The chain's CDR3 is CASSPIYRTVYGYTF. The CDR3 DNA follows: TGTGCCAGCAGTCCTATATACCGGACAGTCTATGGCTACACCTTC.

This clone occurred once. V usage is TRBV6-6 and J usage is TRBJ2-7; D is unresolved. The CDR3 is 13 amino acids. Per germline, CDR1 MNHNY and CDR2 SVGAGI (reference sequence). Between the trimmed V and J ends, which lost 4 bases and 7 bases, there was a span of 14 bases. The CDR3 DNA reads as TGTGCCAGCAGTTCCGGAGTTAGAGTGGAGCAGTACTTC. Residues: CASSSGVRVEQYF.